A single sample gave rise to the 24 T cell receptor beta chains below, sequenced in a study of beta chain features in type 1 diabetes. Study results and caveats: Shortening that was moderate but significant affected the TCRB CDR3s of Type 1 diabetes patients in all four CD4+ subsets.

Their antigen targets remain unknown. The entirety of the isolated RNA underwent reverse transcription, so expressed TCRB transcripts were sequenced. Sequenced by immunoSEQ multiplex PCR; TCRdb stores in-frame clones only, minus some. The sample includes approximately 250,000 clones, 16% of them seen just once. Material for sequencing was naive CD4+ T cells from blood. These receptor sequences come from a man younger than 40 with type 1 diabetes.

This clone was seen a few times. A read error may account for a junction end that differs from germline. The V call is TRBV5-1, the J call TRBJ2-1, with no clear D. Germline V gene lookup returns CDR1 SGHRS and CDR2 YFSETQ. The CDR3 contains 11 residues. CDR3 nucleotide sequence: TGCGCCAGCAGCTTGGCCACGTCCCCCGTCTTC. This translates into CASSLATSPVF.

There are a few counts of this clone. The CDR3 reads CASSPRRGRETQYF. The CDR3 bases are TGTGCCAGCAGTCCACGTCGGGGCCGAGAGACCCAGTACTTC. The genes are TRBV27 and TRBJ2-5; D may match TRBD1 or TRBD2 (5 bases each). This CDR3 spans 14 amino acids. The V gene's germline CDR1 is MNHEY and CDR2 SMNVEV (reference sequence). Between the trimmed V and J ends, which lost 5 bases and 4 bases, there was a span of 14 bases.

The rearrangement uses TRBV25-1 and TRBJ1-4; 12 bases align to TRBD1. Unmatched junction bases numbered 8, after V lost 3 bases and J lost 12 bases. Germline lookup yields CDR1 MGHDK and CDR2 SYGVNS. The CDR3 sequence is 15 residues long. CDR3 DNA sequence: TGTGCCAGCAGTGACTCCGGGACAGGGGGCGAGGAACTGTTTTTT. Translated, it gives CASSDSGTGGEELFF.

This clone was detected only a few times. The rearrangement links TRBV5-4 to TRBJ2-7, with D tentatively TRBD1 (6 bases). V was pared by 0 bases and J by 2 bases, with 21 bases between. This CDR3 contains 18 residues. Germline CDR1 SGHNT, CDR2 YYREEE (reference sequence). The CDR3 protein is CASSLVYQSRGSTYEQYF. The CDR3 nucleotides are TGTGCCAGCAGCTTGGTTTATCAGTCCAGGGGCTCGACCTACGAGCAGTACTTC.

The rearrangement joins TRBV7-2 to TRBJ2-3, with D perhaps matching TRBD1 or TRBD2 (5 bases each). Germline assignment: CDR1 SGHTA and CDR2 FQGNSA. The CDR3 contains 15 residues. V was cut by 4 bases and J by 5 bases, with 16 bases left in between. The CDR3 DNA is TGTGCCAGCAGCTCGGGACGGTTTATGGGAGATACGCAGTATTTT. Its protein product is CASSSGRFMGDTQYF. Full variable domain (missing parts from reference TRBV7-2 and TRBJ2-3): GAGVSQSPSNKVTEKGKDVELRCDPISGHTALYWYRQSLGQGLEFLIYFQGNSAPDKSGLPSDRFSAERTGGSVSTLTIQRTQQEDSAVYLCASSSGRFMGDTQYFGPGTRLTVL.

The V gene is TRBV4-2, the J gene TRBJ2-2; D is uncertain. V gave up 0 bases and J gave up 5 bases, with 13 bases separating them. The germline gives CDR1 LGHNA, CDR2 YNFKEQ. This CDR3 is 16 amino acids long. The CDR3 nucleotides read TGTGCCAGCAGCCAAGATTACCAACTTCTTACCGGGGAGCTGTTTTTT. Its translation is CASSQDYQLLTGELFF.

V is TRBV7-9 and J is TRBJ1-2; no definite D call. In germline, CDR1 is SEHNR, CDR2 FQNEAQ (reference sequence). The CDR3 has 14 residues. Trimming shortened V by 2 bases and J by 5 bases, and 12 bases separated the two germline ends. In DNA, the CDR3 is TGTGCCAGCAGCTTATTTAGGGCGGGGTATGGCTACACCTTC. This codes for CASSLFRAGYGYTF.

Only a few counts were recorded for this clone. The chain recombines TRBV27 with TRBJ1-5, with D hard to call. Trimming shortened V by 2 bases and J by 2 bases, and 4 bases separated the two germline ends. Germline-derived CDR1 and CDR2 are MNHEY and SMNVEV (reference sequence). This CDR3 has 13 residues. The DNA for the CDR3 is TGTGCCAGCAGTTTACTTGGCAATCAGCCCCAGCATTTT. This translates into CASSLLGNQPQHF.

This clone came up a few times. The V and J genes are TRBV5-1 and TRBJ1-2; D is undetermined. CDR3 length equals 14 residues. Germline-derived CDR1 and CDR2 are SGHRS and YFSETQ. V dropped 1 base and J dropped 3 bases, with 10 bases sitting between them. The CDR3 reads CASSLSDGYYGYTF. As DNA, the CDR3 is TGCGCCAGCAGCTTGTCGGACGGCTACTATGGCTACACCTTC.

CDR3: CASSEREGSSGANVLTF. CDR3 nucleotide sequence: TGTGCCAGCAGTGAAAGGGAGGGGAGCTCTGGGGCCAACGTCCTGACTTTC. V gene TRBV25-1 combines with J gene TRBJ2-6; 7 bases line up with TRBD2. V shed 2 bases, J shed 0 bases, and the junction held 4 bases outside the gene matches. The CDR3 is 17 residues long. Looked up from germline, CDR1 is MGHDK and CDR2 is SYGVNS.

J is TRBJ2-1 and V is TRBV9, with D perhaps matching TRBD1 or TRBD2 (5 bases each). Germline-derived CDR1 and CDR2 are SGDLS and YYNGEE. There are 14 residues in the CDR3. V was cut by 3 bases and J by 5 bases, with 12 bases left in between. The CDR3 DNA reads TGTGCCAGCAGCGCGACCGGGACGAACAATGAGCAGTTCTTC. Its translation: CASSATGTNNEQFF. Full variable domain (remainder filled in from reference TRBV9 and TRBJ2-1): DSGVTQTPKHLITATGQRVTLRCSPRSGDLSVYWYQQSLDQGLQFLIQYYNGEERAKGNILERFSAQQFPDLHSELNLSSLELGDSALYFCASSATGTNNEQFFGPGTRLTVL.

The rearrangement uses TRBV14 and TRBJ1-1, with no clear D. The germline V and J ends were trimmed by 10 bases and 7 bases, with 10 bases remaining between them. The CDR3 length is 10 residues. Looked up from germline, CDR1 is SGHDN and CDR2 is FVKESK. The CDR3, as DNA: TGTGCCACCGTCGAGGGTGAAGCTTTCTTT. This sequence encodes CATVEGEAFF.

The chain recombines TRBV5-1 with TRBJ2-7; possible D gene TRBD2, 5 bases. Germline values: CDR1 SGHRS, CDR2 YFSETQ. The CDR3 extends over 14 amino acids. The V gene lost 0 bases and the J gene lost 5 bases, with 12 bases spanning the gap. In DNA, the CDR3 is TGCGCCAGCAGCTTGGAGGGCGGGTTGGACGAGCAGTACTTC. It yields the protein CASSLEGGLDEQYF.

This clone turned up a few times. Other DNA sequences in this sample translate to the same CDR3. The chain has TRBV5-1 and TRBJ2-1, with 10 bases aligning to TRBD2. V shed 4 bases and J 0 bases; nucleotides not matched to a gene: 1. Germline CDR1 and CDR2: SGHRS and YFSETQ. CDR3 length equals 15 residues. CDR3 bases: TGCGCCAGCAGCCCTAGCGGGAGCTCCTACAATGAGCAGTTCTTC. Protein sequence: CASSPSGSSYNEQFF.

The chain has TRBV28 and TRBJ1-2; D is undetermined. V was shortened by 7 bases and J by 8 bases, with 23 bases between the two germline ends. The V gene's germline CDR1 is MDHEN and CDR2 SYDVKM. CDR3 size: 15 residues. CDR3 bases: TGTGCCAGCACCCCGGCGGGTGTCGGATGGACCGGCTACACCTTC. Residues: CASTPAGVGWTGYTF.

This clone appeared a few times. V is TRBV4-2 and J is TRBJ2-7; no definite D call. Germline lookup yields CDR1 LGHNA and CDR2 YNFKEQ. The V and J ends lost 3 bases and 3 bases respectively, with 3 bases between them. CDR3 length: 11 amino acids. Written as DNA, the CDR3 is TGTGCCAGCAGCCACCGCTACGAGCAGTACTTC. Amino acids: CASSHRYEQYF.

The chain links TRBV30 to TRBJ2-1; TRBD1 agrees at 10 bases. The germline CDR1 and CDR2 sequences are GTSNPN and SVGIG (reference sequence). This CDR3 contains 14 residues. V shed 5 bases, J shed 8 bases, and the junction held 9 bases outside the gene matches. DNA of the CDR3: TGTGCCTGGGATGGGGACAGGGGACCGTATGAGCAGTTCTTC. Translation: CAWDGDRGPYEQFF.

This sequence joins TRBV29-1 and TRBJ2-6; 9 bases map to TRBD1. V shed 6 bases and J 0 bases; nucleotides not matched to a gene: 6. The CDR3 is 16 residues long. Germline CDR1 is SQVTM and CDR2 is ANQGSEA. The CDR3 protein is CSVETGGSSGANVLTF. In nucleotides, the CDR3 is TGCAGCGTGGAGACAGGGGGGAGCTCTGGGGCCAACGTCCTGACTTTC.

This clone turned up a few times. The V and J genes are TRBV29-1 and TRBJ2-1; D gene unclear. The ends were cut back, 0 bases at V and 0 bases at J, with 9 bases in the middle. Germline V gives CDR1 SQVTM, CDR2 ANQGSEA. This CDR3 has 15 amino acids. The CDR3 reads CSVEDTRVSYNEQFF. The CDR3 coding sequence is TGCAGCGTTGAAGATACCAGAGTCTCCTACAATGAGCAGTTCTTC.

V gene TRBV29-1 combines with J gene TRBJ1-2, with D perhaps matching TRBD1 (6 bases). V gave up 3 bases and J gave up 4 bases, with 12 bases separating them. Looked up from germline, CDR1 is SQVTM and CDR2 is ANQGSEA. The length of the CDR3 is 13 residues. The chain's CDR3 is CSVEAGQIYGYTF. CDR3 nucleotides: TGCAGCGTTGAGGCCGGACAGATCTATGGCTACACCTTC.

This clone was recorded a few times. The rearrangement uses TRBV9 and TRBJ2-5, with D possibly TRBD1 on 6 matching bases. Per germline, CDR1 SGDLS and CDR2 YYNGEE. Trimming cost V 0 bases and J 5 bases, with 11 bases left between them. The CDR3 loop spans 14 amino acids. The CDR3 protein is CASSVEGVRETQYF. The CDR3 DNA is TGTGCCAGCAGCGTAGAGGGGGTCCGGGAGACCCAGTACTTC.

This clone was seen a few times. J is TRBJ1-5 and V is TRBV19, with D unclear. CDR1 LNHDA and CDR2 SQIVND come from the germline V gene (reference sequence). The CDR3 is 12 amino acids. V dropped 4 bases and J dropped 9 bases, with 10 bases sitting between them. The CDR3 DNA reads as TGTGCCAGTAGTACTTCTCCTGGGCCCCAGCATTTT. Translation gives CASSTSPGPQHF.

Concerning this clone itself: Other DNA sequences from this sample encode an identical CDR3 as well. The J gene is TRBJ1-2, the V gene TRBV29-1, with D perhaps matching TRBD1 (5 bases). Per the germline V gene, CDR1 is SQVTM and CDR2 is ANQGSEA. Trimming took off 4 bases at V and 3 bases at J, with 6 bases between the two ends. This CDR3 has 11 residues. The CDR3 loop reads CSVVGDYGYTF. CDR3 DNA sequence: TGCAGCGTTGTGGGGGACTATGGCTACACCTTC.

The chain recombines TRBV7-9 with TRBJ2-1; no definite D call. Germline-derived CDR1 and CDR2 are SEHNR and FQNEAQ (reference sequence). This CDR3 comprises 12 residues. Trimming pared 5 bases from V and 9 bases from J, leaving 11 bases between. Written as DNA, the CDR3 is TGTGCCAGCAGCCCGTTTCCGGGTGAGCAGTTCTTC. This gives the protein CASSPFPGEQFF.